Sequencing of this TCR beta chain was carried out in a study of OX40 agonist ivuxolimab in advanced cancers. Study-level information: A mean age of approximately 60 years, range about 20 to 90, was recorded, and approximately 79% were male. Three partial responders included one hepatocellular carcinoma patient and two cutaneous melanoma patients.

TCRdb's copy holds only in-frame clones and misses some; the assay was immunoSEQ multiplex PCR. The sample yields 50,000 to 65,000 clones, 84% seen once. Germline V gene data show CDR1 as LNHDA and CDR2 as SQIVND (reference sequence). V shed 5 bases and J 0 bases; nucleotides not matched to a gene: 3. This CDR3 is 14 amino acids long. This chain links TRBV19 with TRBJ1-1, with 7 bases aligning to TRBD1. Sequencing was performed on CD4+ or CD8+ T cells sorted from blood, taken in a trial of the OX40 agonist ivuxolimab. The source is an adult with an advanced solid tumor such as melanoma, head and neck, liver or kidney cancer. The CDR3 here is CASSVQGMNTEAFF. DNA of the CDR3: TGTGCCAGTAGTGTACAGGGGATGAACACTGAAGCTTTCTTT.